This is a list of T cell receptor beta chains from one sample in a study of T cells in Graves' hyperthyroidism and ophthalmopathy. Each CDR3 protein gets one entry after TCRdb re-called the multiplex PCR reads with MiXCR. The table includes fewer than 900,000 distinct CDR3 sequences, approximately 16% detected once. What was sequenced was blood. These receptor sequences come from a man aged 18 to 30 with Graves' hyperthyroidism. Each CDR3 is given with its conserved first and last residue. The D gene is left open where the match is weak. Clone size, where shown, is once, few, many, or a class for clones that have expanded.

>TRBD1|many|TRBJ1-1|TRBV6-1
TGTGCCATCCTCGACAGGGGGCTTACTGAAGCTTTCTTT
CAILDRGLTEAFF
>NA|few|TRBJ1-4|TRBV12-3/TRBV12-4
TGTGCCAGCAGCCCCACGACATCTGAAAAACTGTTTTTT
CASSPTTSEKLFF
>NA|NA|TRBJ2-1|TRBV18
TGTGCCAGCCCACTCTCGTTGGACTGGAACAATGAGCAGTTCTTC
CASPLSLDWNNEQFF
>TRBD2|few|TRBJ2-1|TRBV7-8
TGTGCCAGCAGCTTTTCACTAGCGGGAAACTCCTACAATGAGCAGTTCTTC
CASSFSLAGNSYNEQFF
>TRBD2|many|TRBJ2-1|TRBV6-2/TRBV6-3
TGTGCCAGCAGTTACCCTTTGGGACTAGCGGGCTCCTACAATGAGCAGTTCTTC
CASSYPLGLAGSYNEQFF
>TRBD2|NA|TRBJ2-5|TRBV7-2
TGTGCCAGCAGCTTAGTAGCGGGAGTTCGAGAGACCCAGTACTTC
CASSLVAGVRETQYF
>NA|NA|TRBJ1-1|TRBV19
TGTGCCAGTAGCCCGGAGGGGACCATGAACACTGAAGCTTTCTTT
CASSPEGTMNTEAFF
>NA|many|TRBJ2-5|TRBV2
TGTGCCAGCAGTGGGACGGAGCAAGAGACCCAGTACTTC
CASSGTEQETQYF
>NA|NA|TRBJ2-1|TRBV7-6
TGTGCCAGCAGCTTAGGAGGGAGTCTAGGTGAGCAGTTCTTC
CASSLGGSLGEQFF
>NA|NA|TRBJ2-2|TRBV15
TGTGCCACCAGCAGAGATCGGAGACAGACGAACACCGGGGAGCTGTTTTTT
CATSRDRRQTNTGELFF
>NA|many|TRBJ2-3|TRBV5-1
TGCGCCAGCAGCTTGGCCACAGGGCCCCTCACAGATACGCAGTATTTT
CASSLATGPLTDTQYF
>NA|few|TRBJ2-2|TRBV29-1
TGCAGCGTCGACAAGAACACCGGGGAGCTGTTTTTT
CSVDKNTGELFF
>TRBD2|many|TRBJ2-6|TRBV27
TGTGCCAGCAGTTTAGTGAAGTGGACTAGCGGGACTGGGGCCAACGTCCTGACTTTC
CASSLVKWTSGTGANVLTF
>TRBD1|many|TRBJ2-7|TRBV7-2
TGTGCCAGCAGCTTAGACAGGGGGAAGGTTTACGAGCAGTACTTC
CASSLDRGKVYEQYF
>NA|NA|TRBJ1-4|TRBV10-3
TGTGCCATCAGTGAGATCGTTGTGGTTTGGGGGACTAATGAAAAACTGTTTTTT
CAISEIVVVWGTNEKLFF
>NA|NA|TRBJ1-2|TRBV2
TGTGCCAGCACGGGGCAGGACACCTATGGCTACACCTTC
CASTGQDTYGYTF
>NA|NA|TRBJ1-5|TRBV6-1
TGTGCCAGCAGTGAAGGGCCCGATAGCAATCAGCCCCAGCATTTT
CASSEGPDSNQPQHF
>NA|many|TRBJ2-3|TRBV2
TGTGCCAGCAGTGAGGTAGTTGGGGCGCCGAGAGATACGCAGTATTTT
CASSEVVGAPRDTQYF
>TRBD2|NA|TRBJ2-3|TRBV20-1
TGCAGTGCCCGCCCTAGCGGGAGGACAGATACGCAGTATTTT
CSARPSGRTDTQYF
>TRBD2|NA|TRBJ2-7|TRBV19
TGTGCGCTTACGGGGCTAGCGGGAGTAATGAGCTCCTACGAGCAGTACTTC
CALTGLAGVMSSYEQYF
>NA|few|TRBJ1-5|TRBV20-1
TGCAGTGCTAGAGTGAGTGGTAGCAATCAGCCCCAGCATTTT
CSARVSGSNQPQHF
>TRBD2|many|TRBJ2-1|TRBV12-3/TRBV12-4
TGTGCCAGCAGCGGACTAGCGGGAGGGCCCAGGAATGAGCAGTTCTTC
CASSGLAGGPRNEQFF
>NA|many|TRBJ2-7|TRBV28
TGTGCCAGCAGCCGGGGGTTTCAGTCCTACGAGCAGTACTTC
CASSRGFQSYEQYF
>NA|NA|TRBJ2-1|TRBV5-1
TGCGCCAGCAGTTTAAGCCTGAACAATGAGCAGTTCTTC
CASSLSLNNEQFF
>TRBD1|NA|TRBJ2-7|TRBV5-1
TGCGCCAGCAGCTTCAATCCCGGGACAGGCAACTACGAGCAGTACTTC
CASSFNPGTGNYEQYF
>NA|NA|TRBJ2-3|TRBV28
TGTGCCAGCAGCACCGACGGGTACACAGATACGCAGTATTTT
CASSTDGYTDTQYF
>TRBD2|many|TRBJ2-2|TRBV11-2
TGTGCCAGCAGCTTGAGCCCCCTGTTCAGCGGGAGTAAGAGGGAGCTGTTTTTT
CASSLSPLFSGSKRELFF
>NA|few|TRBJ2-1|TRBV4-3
TGCGCCAGCAGCCAAGATACAAGCGGAGGGGGGGGGCTTAATGAGCAGTTCTTC
CASSQDTSGGGGLNEQFF